This T cell receptor beta chain came from a study of metastatic and nonmetastatic thyroid tumors (dated by TCRdb to 2020 to 2022). Notes on the research overall: The researchers compared repertoires between peripheral blood samples and tumor or nodule tissue samples from patients with malignant or benign thyroid disease.

None of the patients had been given any treatment before thyroid surgery. Using T-cell receptor beta sequencing, the researchers looked back retrospectively at clinical samples from patients, gathered between about 2011 and 2019. Beyond this particular receptor, the publication reports: In both blood and tumor samples, TCR beta diversity was reported to be significantly higher in malignant tumors than in benign nodules.

This clone was picked up many times. The antigen it binds to is not known. No clone much larger than this one lies a single base away; base qualities are absent. This same CDR3 is encoded by further DNA sequences in the sample. Preparation of the library involved PCR. TCRdb lists the instrument as Illumina HiSeq 4000. High-throughput sequencing was used to profile the CDR3 region of the TCR beta-chain in every patient. Regarding the original processing steps: A classifier to discriminate distant-metastatic papillary thyroid cancer patients was built from CDR3 differences across clinicopathological groups. Repertoire diversity was assessed with the Shannon index, and tumor-blood repertoire similarity with the Morisita-Horn index. Starting from the raw public reads, TCRdb applied fastp trimming at Q25, assembled clones with MiXCR and retained in-frame beta chains. None of the V and J calls come from the authors' own analysis; TCRdb made them. The table for this sample lists approximately 84,000 clones; just under 15% of them were counted only once. The ten largest clones take up roughly 4% of the sample.

From a lookup of the germline V gene (reference sequence), CDR1 and CDR2 are GTSNPN and SVGIG. Taken from cysteine to phenylalanine, the CDR3 has 12 residues. Only the CDR3 region is kept as DNA, spanning 36 bases read in frame from base 1. After removal of 3 bases from V and 4 bases from J, the junction retains 1 base not matched to a gene. Here the chain combines TRBV30 and TRBJ1-1; TRBD1 fits 8 bases in the junction. The TCR comes from a female donor with papillary thyroid cancer or a benign thyroid nodule (not recorded which). Some clones in this sample may be carry-over from other donors' samples. The specimen was blood. The nucleotide sequence is TGTGCCTGGAGACAGGGGGTCACTGAAGCTTTCTTT. Its protein is CAWRQGVTEAFF.